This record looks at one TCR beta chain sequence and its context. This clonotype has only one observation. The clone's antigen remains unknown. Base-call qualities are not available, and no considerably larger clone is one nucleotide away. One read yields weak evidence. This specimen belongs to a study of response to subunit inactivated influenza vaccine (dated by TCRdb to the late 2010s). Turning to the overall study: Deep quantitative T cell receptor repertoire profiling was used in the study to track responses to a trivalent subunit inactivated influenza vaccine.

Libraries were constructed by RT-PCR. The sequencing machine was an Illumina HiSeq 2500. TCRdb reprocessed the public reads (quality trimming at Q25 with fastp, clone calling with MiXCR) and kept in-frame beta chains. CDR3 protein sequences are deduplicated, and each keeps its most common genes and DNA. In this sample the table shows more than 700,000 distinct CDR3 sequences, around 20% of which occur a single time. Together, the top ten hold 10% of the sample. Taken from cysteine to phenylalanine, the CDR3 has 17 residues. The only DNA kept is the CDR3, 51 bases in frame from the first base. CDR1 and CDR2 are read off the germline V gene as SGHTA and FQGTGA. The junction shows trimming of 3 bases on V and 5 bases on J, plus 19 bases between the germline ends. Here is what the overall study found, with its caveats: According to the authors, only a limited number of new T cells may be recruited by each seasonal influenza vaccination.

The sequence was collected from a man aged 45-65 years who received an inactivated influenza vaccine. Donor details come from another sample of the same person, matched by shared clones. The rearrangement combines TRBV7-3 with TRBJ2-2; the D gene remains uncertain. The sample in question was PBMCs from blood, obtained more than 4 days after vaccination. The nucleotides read TGTGCCAGCAGCTTGGGCCCGGGCCGTTTGTCGACCGGGGAGCTGTTTTTT. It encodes CASSLGPGRLSTGELFF.